A single T cell receptor (beta chain) is shown here with its context. The sample originates from a study of T cell responses to AZD1222 COVID-19 vaccine. This table comes from immunoSEQ multiplex PCR, and its TCRdb copy is limited to in-frame clones, with some not included. The sample lists roughly 60,000 clones, over 85% seen once, with approximately 5.4% in the top ten. CDR3 length: 14 residues. Germline CDR1 and CDR2: SGHTA and FQGTGA. V was shortened by 1 base and J by 1 base, with 7 bases between the two germline ends. The sequenced sample was peripheral blood, obtained on day 0 of AZD1222 vaccination. The TCR comes from an adult in good health. The chain couples TRBV7-3 to TRBJ1-1; D may be TRBD1 (6 bases). The CDR3 region is CASSLRQENTEAFF. CDR3 in DNA: TGTGCCAGCAGCTTAAGACAGGAGAACACTGAAGCTTTCTTT.